A single sample is the source of the 4 T cell receptor beta chains below, sequenced in a study of shared clonotypes between healthy human individuals. Terminally differentiated effector memory CD45RA+ cells were excluded from the naive CD8 cells, which were CD45RO-negative and positively selected for CCR7. Repertoires were generated with immunoSEQ multiplex PCR, while TCRdb's copy carries only in-frame clones and drops some. Of around 1.9 million clones in the sample, roughly 93% were seen once. Source material: naive CD8+ T cells from PBMCs. The receptors stem from a man in his late teens or twenties in good health. Some clones in this sample may be carry-over from other donors' samples.

This chain joins TRBV19 and TRBJ2-7; 9 nucleotides line up with TRBD1. The CDR3 consists of 16 residues. The trim removed 5 bases at V and 1 base at J, leaving 9 bases unmatched. Germline lookup yields CDR1 LNHDA and CDR2 SQIVND (reference sequence). CDR3 residues: CASSSRRTGASYEQYF. Written as DNA, the CDR3 is TGTGCCAGTAGTTCTCGACGGACAGGGGCATCCTACGAGCAGTACTTC.

This clone showed up just a few times. The chain carries TRBV27 and TRBJ1-1; D is unresolved. Trimming took off 7 bases at V and 4 bases at J, with 16 bases between the two ends. The CDR3 totals 14 residues. Germline lookup yields CDR1 MNHEY and CDR2 SMNVEV (reference sequence). CDR3 sequence (DNA): TGTGCCAGCACCCCCCGAGGGAGGGTCACTGAAGCTTTCTTT. Translation gives CASTPRGRVTEAFF.

V usage is TRBV15 and J usage is TRBJ2-1, with 8 bases identical to TRBD1. CDR1 LNHNV and CDR2 YYDKDF come from the germline V gene (reference sequence). V shed 1 base and J 7 bases; nucleotides not matched to a gene: 6. The CDR3 sequence is 15 residues long. In DNA, the CDR3 is TGTGCCACCAGCAGAGCCAGGGGGCAGAGGAATGAGCAGTTCTTC. Translating it yields CATSRARGQRNEQFF.

The chain combines TRBV28 with TRBJ1-2; D not certain. Germline V gene sequence: CDR1 MDHEN, CDR2 SYDVKM. The CDR3 extends over 14 amino acids. Between the trimmed V and J ends, which lost 7 bases and 0 bases, there was a span of 12 bases. DNA of the CDR3: TGTGCCAGCACAGAAAGGAGGGCTAACTATGGCTACACCTTC. Translated, it gives CASTERRANYGYTF.